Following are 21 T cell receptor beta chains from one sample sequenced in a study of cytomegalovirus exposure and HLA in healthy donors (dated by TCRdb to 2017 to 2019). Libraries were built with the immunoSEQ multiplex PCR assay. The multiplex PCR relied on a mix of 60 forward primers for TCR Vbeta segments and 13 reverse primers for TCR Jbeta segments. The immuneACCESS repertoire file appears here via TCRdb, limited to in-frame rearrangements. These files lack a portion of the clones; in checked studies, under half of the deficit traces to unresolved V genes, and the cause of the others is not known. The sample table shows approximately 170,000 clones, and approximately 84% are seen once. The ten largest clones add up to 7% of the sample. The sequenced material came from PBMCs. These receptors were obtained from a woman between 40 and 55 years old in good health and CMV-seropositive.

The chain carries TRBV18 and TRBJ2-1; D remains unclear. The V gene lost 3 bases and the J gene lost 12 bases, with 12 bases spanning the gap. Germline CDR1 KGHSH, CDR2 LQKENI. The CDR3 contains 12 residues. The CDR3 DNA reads TGTGCCAGCTCACCCCCCCAAACAGTGCAGTTCTTC. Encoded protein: CASSPPQTVQFF.

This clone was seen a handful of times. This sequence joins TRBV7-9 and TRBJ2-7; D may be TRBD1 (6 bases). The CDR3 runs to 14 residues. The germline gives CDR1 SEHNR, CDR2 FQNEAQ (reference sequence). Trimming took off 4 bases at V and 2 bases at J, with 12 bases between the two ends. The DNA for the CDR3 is TGTGCCAGCAGCTCCTCCCAGGGGCCCTACGAGCAGTACTTC. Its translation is CASSSSQGPYEQYF.

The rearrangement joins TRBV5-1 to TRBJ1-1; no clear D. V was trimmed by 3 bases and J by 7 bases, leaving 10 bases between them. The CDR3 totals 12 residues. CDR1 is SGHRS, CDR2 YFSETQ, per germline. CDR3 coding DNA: TGCGCCAGCAGCTCCGGTATGAGTGAAGCTTTCTTT. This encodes CASSSGMSEAFF. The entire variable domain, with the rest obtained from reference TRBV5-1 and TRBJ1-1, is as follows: KAGVTQTPRYLIKTRGQQVTLSCSPISGHRSVSWYQQTPGQGLQFLFEYFSETQRNKGNFPGRFSGRQFSNSRSEMNVSTLELGDSALYLCASSSGMSEAFFGQGTRLTVV.

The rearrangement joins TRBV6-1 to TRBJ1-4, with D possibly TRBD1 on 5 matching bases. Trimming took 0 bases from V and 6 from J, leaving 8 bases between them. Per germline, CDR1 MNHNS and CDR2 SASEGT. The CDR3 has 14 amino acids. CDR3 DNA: TGTGCCAGCAGTGAAGCCCAGGGATATGAAAAACTGTTTTTT. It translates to CASSEAQGYEKLFF.

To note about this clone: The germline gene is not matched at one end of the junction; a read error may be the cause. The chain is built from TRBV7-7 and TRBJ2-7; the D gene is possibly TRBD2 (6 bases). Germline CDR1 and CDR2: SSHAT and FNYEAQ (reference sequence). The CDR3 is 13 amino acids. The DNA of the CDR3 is TGTGCTAGCAGCTTAGGTACGGCGGGGACGCAGTACTTC. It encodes CASSLGTAGTQYF.

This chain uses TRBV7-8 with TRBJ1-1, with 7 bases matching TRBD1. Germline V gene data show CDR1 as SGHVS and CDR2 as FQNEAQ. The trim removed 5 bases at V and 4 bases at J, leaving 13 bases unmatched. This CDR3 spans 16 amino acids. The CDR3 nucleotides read TGTGCCAGCAGCCGGAACCTCTTACAGGGGCCCACTGAAGCTTTCTTT. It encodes CASSRNLLQGPTEAFF.

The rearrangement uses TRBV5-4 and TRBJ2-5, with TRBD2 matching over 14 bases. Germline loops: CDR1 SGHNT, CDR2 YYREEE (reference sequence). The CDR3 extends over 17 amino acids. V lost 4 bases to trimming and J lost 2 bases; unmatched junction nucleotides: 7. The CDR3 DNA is TGTGCCAGCAGCCCAAACGGACTAGCGGGGGGACAAGAGACCCAGTACTTC. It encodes CASSPNGLAGGQETQYF. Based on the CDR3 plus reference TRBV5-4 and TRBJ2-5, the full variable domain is ETGVTQSPTHLIKTRGQQVTLRCSSQSGHNTVSWYQQALGQGPQFIFQYYREEENGRGNFPPRFSGLQFPNYSSELNVNALELDDSALYLCASSPNGLAGGQETQYFGPGTRLLVL.

This CDR3 reads CASSPSDWEGQFF. The CDR3 nucleotides read TGTGCCAGCTCACCATCGGATTGGGAGGGGCAGTTCTTC. This chain links TRBV18 with TRBJ2-1, with 7 bases matching TRBD2. This CDR3 is 13 amino acids long. The germline CDR1 and CDR2 sequences are KGHSH and LQKENI. Trimming at V came to 2 bases and at J to 12 bases, leaving 7 bases not matched to a gene.

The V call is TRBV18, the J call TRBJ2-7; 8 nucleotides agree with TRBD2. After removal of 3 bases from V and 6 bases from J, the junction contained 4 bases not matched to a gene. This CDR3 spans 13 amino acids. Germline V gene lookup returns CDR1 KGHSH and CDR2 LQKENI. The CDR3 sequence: CASSPVGGAEQYF. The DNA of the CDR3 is TGTGCCAGCTCACCCGTCGGGGGGGCCGAGCAGTACTTC. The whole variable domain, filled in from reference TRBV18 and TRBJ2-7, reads NAGVMQNPRHLVRRRGQEARLRCSPMKGHSHVYWYRQLPEEGLKFMVYLQKENIIDESGMPKERFSAEFPKEGPSILRIQQVVRGDSAAYFCASSPVGGAEQYFGPGTRLTVT.

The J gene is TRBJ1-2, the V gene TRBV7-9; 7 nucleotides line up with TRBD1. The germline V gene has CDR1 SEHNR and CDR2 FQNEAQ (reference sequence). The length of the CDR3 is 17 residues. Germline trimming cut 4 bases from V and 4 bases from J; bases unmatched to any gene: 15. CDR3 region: CASSSHGRGLASYGYTF. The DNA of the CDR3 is TGTGCCAGCAGCTCTCACGGAAGGGGGCTTGCATCCTATGGCTACACCTTC.

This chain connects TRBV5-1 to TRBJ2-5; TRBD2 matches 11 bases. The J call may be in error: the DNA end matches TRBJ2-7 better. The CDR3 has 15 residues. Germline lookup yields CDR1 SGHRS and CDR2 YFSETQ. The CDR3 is CASSKGTSGAYEQYF. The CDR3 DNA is TGCGCCAGCAGCAAGGGGACTAGCGGCGCCTACGAGCAGTACTTC.

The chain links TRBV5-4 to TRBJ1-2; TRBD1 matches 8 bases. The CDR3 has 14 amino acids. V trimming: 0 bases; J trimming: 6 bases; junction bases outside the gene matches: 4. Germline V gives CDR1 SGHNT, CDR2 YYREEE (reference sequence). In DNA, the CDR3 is TGTGCCAGCAGCTTGGACAGGGGGGATGATGGCTACACCTTC. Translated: CASSLDRGDDGYTF.

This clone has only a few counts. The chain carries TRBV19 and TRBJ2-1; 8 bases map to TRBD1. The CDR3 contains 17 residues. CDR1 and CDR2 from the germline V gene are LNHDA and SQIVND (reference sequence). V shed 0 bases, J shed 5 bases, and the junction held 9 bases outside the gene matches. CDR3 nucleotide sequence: TGTGCCAGTAGTATAGATGGGGACAGGACCCTGAACAATGAGCAGTTCTTC. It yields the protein CASSIDGDRTLNNEQFF.

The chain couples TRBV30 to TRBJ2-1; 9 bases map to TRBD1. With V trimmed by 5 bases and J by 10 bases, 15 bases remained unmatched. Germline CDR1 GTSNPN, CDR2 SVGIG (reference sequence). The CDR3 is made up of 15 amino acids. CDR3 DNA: TGTGCCTGGTTGCGTACAGGGGGCGAGTCTAGCGAGCAGTTCTTC. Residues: CAWLRTGGESSEQFF.

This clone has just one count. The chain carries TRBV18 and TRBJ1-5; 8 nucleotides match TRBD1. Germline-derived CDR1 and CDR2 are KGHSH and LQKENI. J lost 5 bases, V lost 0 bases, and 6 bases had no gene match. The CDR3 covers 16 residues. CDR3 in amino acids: CASSPPTGGGDQPQHF. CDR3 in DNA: TGTGCCAGCTCACCACCTACAGGGGGAGGAGATCAGCCCCAGCATTTT.

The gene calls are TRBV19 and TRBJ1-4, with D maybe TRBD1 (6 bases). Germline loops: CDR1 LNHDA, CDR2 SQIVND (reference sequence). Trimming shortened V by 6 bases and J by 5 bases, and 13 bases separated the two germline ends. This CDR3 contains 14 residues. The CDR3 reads CASRTQGGNEKLFF. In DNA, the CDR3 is TGTGCCAGTAGAACACAGGGAGGGAATGAAAAACTGTTTTTT.

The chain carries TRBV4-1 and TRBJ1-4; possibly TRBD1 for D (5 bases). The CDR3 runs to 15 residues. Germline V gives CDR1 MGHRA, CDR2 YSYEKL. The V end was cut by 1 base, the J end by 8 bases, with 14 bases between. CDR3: CASSQGGTAGEKLFF. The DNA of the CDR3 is TGCGCCAGCAGCCAAGGCGGGACGGCGGGAGAAAAACTGTTTTTT.

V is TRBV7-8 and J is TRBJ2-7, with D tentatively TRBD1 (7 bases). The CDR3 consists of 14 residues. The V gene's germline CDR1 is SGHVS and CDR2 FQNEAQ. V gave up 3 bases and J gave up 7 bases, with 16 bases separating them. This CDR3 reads CASSFQGEVWEQYF. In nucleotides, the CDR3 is TGTGCCAGCAGCTTTCAGGGGGAGGTGTGGGAGCAGTACTTC.

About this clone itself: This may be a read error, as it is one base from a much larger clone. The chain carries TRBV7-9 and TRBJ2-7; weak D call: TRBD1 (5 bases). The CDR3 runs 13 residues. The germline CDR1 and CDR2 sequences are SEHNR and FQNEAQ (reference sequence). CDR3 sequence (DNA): TGTTCCAGCAGCCTAGTAGACAGATACGAGCAGTACTTC. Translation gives CSSSLVDRYEQYF.

The chain's CDR3 is CASRETARAFF. CDR3 DNA: TGCGCCAGCAGAGAGACAGCTCGCGCTTTCTTT. V is TRBV10-1 and J is TRBJ1-1; a weak D match, TRBD1 (5 bases). The CDR3 totals 11 residues. CDR1 WNHNN and CDR2 SYGVQD come from the germline V gene (reference sequence). Trimming stripped 6 bases from V and 11 bases from J, with 13 bases between.

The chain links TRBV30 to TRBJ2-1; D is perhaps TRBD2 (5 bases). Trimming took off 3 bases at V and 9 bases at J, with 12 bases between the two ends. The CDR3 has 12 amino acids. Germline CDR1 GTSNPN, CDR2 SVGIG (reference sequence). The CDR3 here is CAWRLLGFEQFF. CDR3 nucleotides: TGTGCCTGGAGGCTACTAGGGTTTGAGCAGTTCTTC.